This paragraph covers one TCR beta chain sequence. Antigen unknown. The data were taken from a study of cytomegalovirus exposure and HLA in healthy donors. Broader study findings: Associated with cytomegalovirus, according to the listing, were 150 to 200 TCR beta chains. As confirmed in vitro, a few CMV-associated chains were specific for CMV antigens.

Amplification used 60 Vbeta primers and 13 Jbeta primers. The method was immunoSEQ multiplex PCR; TCRdb's version includes in-frame clones alone and lacks a portion of them. The sample consists of over 85,000 clones, about 73% of them appearing once. There are 15 residues in the CDR3. V shed 1 base, J shed 8 bases, and the junction held 7 bases outside the gene matches. Germline assignment: CDR1 SSHAT and CDR2 FNYEAQ (reference sequence). This chain joins TRBV7-7 and TRBJ2-1; TRBD1 matches at 8 bases. The sequence came from a woman between 25 and 40 years old in good health and CMV-seronegative. Sequencing used PBMCs. Here the CDR3 DNA reads TGTGCCAGCAGCTTAGGGACAGGGCGGGTCGATGAGCAGTTCTTC. Translating gives CASSLGTGRVDEQFF.